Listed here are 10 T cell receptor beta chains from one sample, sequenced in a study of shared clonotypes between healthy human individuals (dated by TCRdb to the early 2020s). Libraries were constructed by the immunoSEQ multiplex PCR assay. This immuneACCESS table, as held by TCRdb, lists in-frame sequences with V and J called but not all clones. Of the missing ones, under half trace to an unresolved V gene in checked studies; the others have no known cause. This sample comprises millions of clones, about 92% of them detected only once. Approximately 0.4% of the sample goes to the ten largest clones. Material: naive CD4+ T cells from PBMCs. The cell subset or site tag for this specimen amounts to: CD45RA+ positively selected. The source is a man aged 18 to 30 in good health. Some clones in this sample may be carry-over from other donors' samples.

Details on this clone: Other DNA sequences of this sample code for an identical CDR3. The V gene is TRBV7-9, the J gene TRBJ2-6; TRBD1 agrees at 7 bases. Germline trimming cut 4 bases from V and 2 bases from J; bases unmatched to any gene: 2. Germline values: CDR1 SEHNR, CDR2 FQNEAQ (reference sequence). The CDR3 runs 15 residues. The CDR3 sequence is CASSSDRAGANVLTF. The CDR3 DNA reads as TGTGCCAGCAGCTCCGACAGGGCTGGGGCCAACGTCCTGACTTTC. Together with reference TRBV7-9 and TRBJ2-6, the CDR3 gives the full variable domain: DTGVSQNPRHKITKRGQNVTFRCDPISEHNRLYWYRQTLGQGPEFLTYFQNEAQLEKSRLLSDRFSAERPKGSFSTLEIQRTEQGDSAMYLCASSSDRAGANVLTFGAGSRLTVL.

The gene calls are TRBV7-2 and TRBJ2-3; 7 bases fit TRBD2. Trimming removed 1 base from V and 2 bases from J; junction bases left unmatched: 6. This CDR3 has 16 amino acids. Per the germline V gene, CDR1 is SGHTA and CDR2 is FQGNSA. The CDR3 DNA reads TGTGCCAGCAGCTTAGTAGCGGGCGACCCCACAGATACGCAGTATTTT. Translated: CASSLVAGDPTDTQYF. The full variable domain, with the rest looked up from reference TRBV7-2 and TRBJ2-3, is GAGVSQSPSNKVTEKGKDVELRCDPISGHTALYWYRQSLGQGLEFLIYFQGNSAPDKSGLPSDRFSAERTGGSVSTLTIQRTQQEDSAVYLCASSLVAGDPTDTQYFGPGTRLTVL.

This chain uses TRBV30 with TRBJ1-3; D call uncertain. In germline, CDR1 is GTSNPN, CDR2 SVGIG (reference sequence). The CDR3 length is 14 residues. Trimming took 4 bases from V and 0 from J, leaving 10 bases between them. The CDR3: CAWIAPSSGNTIYF. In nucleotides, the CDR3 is TGTGCCTGGATAGCGCCGAGCTCTGGAAACACCATATATTTT.

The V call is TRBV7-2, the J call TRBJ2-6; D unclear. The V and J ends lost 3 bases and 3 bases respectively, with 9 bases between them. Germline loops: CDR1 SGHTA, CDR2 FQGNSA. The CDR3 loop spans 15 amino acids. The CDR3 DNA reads TGTGCCAGCAGCTTCAACGGCTATGGGGCCAACGTCCTGACTTTC. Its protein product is CASSFNGYGANVLTF. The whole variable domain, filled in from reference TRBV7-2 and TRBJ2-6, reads GAGVSQSPSNKVTEKGKDVELRCDPISGHTALYWYRQSLGQGLEFLIYFQGNSAPDKSGLPSDRFSAERTGGSVSTLTIQRTQQEDSAVYLCASSFNGYGANVLTFGAGSRLTVL.

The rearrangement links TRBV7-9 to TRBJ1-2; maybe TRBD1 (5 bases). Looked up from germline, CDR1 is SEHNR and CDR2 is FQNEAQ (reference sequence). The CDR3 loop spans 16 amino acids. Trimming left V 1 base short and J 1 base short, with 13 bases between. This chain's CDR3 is CASSLVQGGGNYGYTF. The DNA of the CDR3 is TGTGCCAGCAGCTTAGTGCAGGGAGGAGGTAACTATGGCTACACCTTC.

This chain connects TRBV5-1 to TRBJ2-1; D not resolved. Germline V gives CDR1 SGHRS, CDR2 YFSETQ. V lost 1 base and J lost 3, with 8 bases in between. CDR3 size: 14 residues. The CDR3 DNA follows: TGCGCCAGCAGCTTGAATAGGGACTACAATGAGCAGTTCTTC. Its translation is CASSLNRDYNEQFF.

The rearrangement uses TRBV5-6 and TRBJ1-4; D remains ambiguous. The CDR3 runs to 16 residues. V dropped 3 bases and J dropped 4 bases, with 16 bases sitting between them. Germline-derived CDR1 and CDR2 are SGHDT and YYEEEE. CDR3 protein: CASSSWSVGSNEKLFF. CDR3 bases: TGTGCCAGCAGCTCGTGGTCGGTAGGGAGTAATGAAAAACTGTTTTTT.

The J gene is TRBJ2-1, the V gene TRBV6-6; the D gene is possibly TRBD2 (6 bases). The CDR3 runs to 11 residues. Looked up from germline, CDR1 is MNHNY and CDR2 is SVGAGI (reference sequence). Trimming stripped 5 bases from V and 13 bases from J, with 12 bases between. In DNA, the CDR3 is TGTGCCAGCAGTCGACTAGTTCGTCAGTTCTTC. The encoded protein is CASSRLVRQFF.

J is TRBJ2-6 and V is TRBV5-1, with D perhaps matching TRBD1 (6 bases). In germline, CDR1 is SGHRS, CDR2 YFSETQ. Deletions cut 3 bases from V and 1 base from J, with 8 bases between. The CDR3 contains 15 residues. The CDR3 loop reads CASSSGQSGANVLTF. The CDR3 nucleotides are TGCGCCAGCAGCTCCGGACAGTCTGGGGCCAACGTCCTGACTTTC.

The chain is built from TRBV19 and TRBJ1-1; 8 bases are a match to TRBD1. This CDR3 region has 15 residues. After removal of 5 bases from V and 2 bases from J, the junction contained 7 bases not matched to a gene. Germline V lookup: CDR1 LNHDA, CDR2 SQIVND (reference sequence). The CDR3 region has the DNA TGTGCCAGTAGTCACCTGGACAGGGATAACACTGAAGCTTTCTTT. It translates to CASSHLDRDNTEAFF.